What follows describes a single T cell receptor beta chain. Seattle enrolled patients during active infection and tracked them longitudinally. The ends were cut back, 6 bases at V and 2 bases at J, with 8 bases in the middle. Germline lookup yields CDR1 SNHLY and CDR2 FYNNEI. This CDR3 contains 12 residues. The sample originates from a study of blood T cell repertoires in COVID-19. Background on the study: PBMCs, B-cell-depleted T cells, or T cells provided the cDNA or gDNA that made up the material.

Profiled with immunoSEQ multiplex PCR; TCRdb holds only in-frame clones, not every one. The repertoire has around 300,000 clones, 80% to 95% of them found once; the top ten carry about 2.2%. The chain has TRBV2 and TRBJ2-7; TRBD2 might be the D (5 bases). The TCR was taken from a woman aged 30 to 39 with COVID-19, enrolled during active disease. Sequenced: peripheral blood. The CDR3 is CASSAGTYEQYF. In DNA form, the CDR3 reads TGTGCCAGCAGCGCCGGGACCTACGAGCAGTACTTC. Variable domain in full (rest from reference TRBV2 and TRBJ2-7): EPEVTQTPSHQVTQMGQEVILRCVPISNHLYFYWYRQILGQKVEFLVSFYNNEISEKSEIFDDQFSVERPDGSNFTLKIRSTKLEDSAMYFCASSAGTYEQYFGPGTRLTVT.